The 24 T cell receptor beta chains reported below all come from one sample, sequenced in a study of cytomegalovirus exposure and HLA in healthy donors (dated by TCRdb to 2016 to 2017). Libraries were made using the immunoSEQ multiplex PCR assay. Drawn from immuneACCESS, this table holds only the in-frame rearrangements with V and J called that TCRdb kept. Clones are partly lost; checked studies trace under half to an unresolved V gene and leave the rest unexplained. This sample has about 240,000 clones in its table, and around 88% of those were observed once. The ten largest clones represent roughly 1.2% of the sample. The sequencing sample was made of PBMCs. These TCRs come from a woman under 40 in good health and CMV-seropositive.

The V gene is TRBV29-1, the J gene TRBJ2-1; D unclear. Germline lookup yields CDR1 SQVTM and CDR2 ANQGSEA. The CDR3 length is 14 residues. Trimming stripped 4 bases from V and 5 bases from J, with 15 bases between. CDR3 region: CSVVRVQPDNEQFF. CDR3 bases: TGCAGCGTTGTCCGGGTCCAACCTGACAATGAGCAGTTCTTC.

The chain recombines TRBV4-1 with TRBJ2-7, with a weak D call TRBD1 (5 bases). CDR3 size: 19 residues. Germline V lookup: CDR1 MGHRA, CDR2 YSYEKL. V was cut by 0 bases and J by 2 bases, with 23 bases left in between. The CDR3 DNA reads as TGCGCCAGCAGCCAAGATGGATGGAGCCTGACAGATGGAGCCTACGAGCAGTACTTC. It is translated as CASSQDGWSLTDGAYEQYF.

The V gene is TRBV5-1, the J gene TRBJ1-2, with 8 bases aligning to TRBD1. Germline V lookup: CDR1 SGHRS, CDR2 YFSETQ. The CDR3 runs to 13 residues. Trimming removed 7 bases from V and 7 bases from J; junction bases left unmatched: 9. As DNA, the CDR3 is TGCGCCAGCGGGACCGGACAGGGTCCTGGCTACACCTTC. This sequence encodes CASGTGQGPGYTF.

This chain uses TRBV28 with TRBJ1-1; a weak D match, TRBD1 (5 bases). V shed 1 base and J shed 3 bases, with 12 bases lying between them. Per germline, CDR1 MDHEN and CDR2 SYDVKM. The CDR3 totals 15 residues. The CDR3 sequence: CASSLSRALYTEAFF. For the CDR3, the DNA is TGTGCCAGCAGTTTATCCAGGGCCCTGTACACTGAAGCTTTCTTT.

V gene TRBV27 combines with J gene TRBJ1-1; TRBD1 agrees at 7 bases. The CDR3 covers 14 residues. Trimming at V came to 6 bases and at J to 0 bases, leaving 4 bases not matched to a gene. Germline CDR1 reads MNHEY; CDR2 reads SMNVEV (reference sequence). In nucleotides, the CDR3 is TGTGCCAGCAGGGCAGGGGGAGTGAACACTGAAGCTTTCTTT. It encodes CASRAGGVNTEAFF.

The chain couples TRBV9 to TRBJ1-5; 7 nucleotides agree with TRBD1. The germline V gene encodes CDR1 SGDLS and CDR2 YYNGEE. The CDR3 runs 15 residues. With V trimmed by 5 bases and J by 6 bases, 11 bases remained unmatched. CDR3 sequence reads: CASSAHGTVSQPQHF. In DNA form, the CDR3 reads TGTGCCAGCAGTGCCCATGGGACAGTAAGTCAGCCCCAGCATTTT.

This clone was seen once. The rearrangement joins TRBV27 to TRBJ2-2; 10 nucleotides agree with TRBD2. The CDR3 length is 17 residues. Germline CDR1 reads MNHEY; CDR2 reads SMNVEV (reference sequence). After removal of 4 bases from V and 5 bases from J, the junction contained 10 bases not matched to a gene. The CDR3 sequence: CASSSPALAGLTGELFF. In DNA, the CDR3 is TGTGCCAGCAGTTCTCCCGCACTAGCGGGATTAACCGGGGAGCTGTTTTTT.

This clone was seen a handful of times. The chain links TRBV7-9 to TRBJ2-3; D unresolved. Trimming took 5 bases from V and 6 from J, leaving 12 bases between them. Germline CDR1 reads SEHNR; CDR2 reads FQNEAQ (reference sequence). The CDR3 extends over 13 amino acids. The CDR3 nucleotides are TGTGCCAGCAGCCCAAAATGGGCGGATACGCAGTATTTT. Translation gives CASSPKWADTQYF.

The chain recombines TRBV18 with TRBJ2-5; 7 bases line up with TRBD1. Germline assignment: CDR1 KGHSH and CDR2 LQKENI. The CDR3 spans 13 residues. Losses at the gene ends were 3 bases for V and 2 bases for J; bases not matched to a gene: 0. The CDR3 bases are TGTGCCAGCTCACCGGGACAGCAAGAGACCCAGTACTTC. Its translation: CASSPGQQETQYF.

The chain employs TRBV7-9 and TRBJ2-1; maybe TRBD2 (6 bases). The germline V and J ends were trimmed by 5 bases and 8 bases, with 19 bases remaining between them. This CDR3 comprises 15 residues. Per the germline V gene, CDR1 is SEHNR and CDR2 is FQNEAQ (reference sequence). CDR3 loop: CASSHLGRGGYEQFF. The CDR3 region has the DNA TGTGCCAGCAGCCACCTCGGGCGAGGAGGGTATGAGCAGTTCTTC.

The chain has TRBV18 and TRBJ2-6; perhaps TRBD1 as D (5 bases). V was cut by 5 bases and J by 2 bases, with 10 bases left in between. Germline CDR1 KGHSH, CDR2 LQKENI. The CDR3 has 15 residues. CDR3 sequence: CASSNSRAGANVLTF. CDR3 sequence (DNA): TGTGCCAGCTCAAACAGCAGGGCTGGGGCCAACGTCCTGACTTTC. Complete variable domain (other parts from reference TRBV18 and TRBJ2-6): NAGVMQNPRHLVRRRGQEARLRCSPMKGHSHVYWYRQLPEEGLKFMVYLQKENIIDESGMPKERFSAEFPKEGPSILRIQQVVRGDSAAYFCASSNSRAGANVLTFGAGSRLTVL.

The chain employs TRBV28 and TRBJ1-5; 11 positions agree with TRBD1. The trim removed 6 bases at V and 2 bases at J, leaving 9 bases unmatched. This CDR3 has 17 residues. CDR1 is MDHEN, CDR2 SYDVKM, per germline. CDR3 in DNA: TGTGCCAGCAGCGGGACAGGGGGGGGTGTGGGCAATCAGCCCCAGCATTTT. Protein: CASSGTGGGVGNQPQHF.

CDR3: CASSSPGTGLGETQYF. The CDR3 DNA follows: TGTGCCAGCAGTTCCCCCGGGACAGGGCTGGGGGAGACCCAGTACTTC. V and J are TRBV5-6 and TRBJ2-5; 9 bases map to TRBD1. The CDR3 has 16 residues. The V segment lost 5 bases and the J segment 5 bases; nucleotides outside the gene matches: 13. The germline gives CDR1 SGHDT, CDR2 YYEEEE.

The chain uses TRBV6-1 and TRBJ2-7; 7 positions agree with TRBD2. The CDR3 contains 15 residues. Germline V CDR1 and CDR2: MNHNS, SASEGT. Unmatched junction bases numbered 9, after V lost 7 bases and J lost 0 bases. The CDR3 nucleotides read TGTGCCAGCAACGTTAGGGAGGGCAGCTCCTACGAGCAGTACTTC. Its protein is CASNVREGSSYEQYF.

V gene TRBV4-2 combines with J gene TRBJ2-5, with 7 bases lining up with TRBD2. Trimming at V came to 1 base and at J to 2 bases, leaving 7 bases not matched to a gene. The V gene's germline CDR1 is LGHNA and CDR2 YNFKEQ. The length of the CDR3 is 16 residues. The CDR3 DNA follows: TGTGCCAGCAGCCAAGGGCAAGGGAGGGAACAAGAGACCCAGTACTTC. Translation gives CASSQGQGREQETQYF.

DNA for the CDR3: TGCGCCAGCAGCTTGGGGCCAGACAGGGCCGATGGCTACACCTTC. Translated: CASSLGPDRADGYTF. The rearrangement uses TRBV5-1 and TRBJ1-2; TRBD1 agrees at 7 bases. V lost 0 bases, J lost 6 bases, and 8 bases stayed unmatched. Looked up from germline, CDR1 is SGHRS and CDR2 is YFSETQ. There are 15 residues in the CDR3.

The CDR3 loop reads CASSRSYRSYNEQFF. The CDR3 region has the DNA TGCGCCAGCAGCCGGTCCTACCGCTCCTACAATGAGCAGTTCTTC. The chain couples TRBV5-1 to TRBJ2-1; D is ambiguous. This CDR3 region has 15 residues. The germline V and J ends were trimmed by 4 bases and 0 bases, with 11 bases remaining between them. Germline V CDR1 and CDR2: SGHRS, YFSETQ.

The J gene is TRBJ2-5, the V gene TRBV7-2, with a possible D match to TRBD1 (5 bases). With 1 base removed from V and 5 bases from J, the gap between germline ends came to 14 bases. This CDR3 region has 15 residues. CDR1 is SGHTA and CDR2 is FQGNSA in the germline V gene. CDR3: CASSLESRAGETQYF. In DNA form, the CDR3 reads TGTGCCAGCAGCTTAGAAAGCAGGGCAGGGGAGACCCAGTACTTC.

The CDR3 DNA reads as TGTGCCAGCTCCCCCGCCGGAGGACAGCTAGGTGGCTACACCTTC. Its translation is CASSPAGGQLGGYTF. The rearrangement joins TRBV18 to TRBJ1-2; TRBD1 is a possible D gene (6 bases). Germline V gene sequence: CDR1 KGHSH, CDR2 LQKENI. CDR3 length: 15 amino acids. Between the trimmed V and J ends, which lost 6 bases and 7 bases, there was a span of 21 bases.

The V gene is TRBV19, the J gene TRBJ1-2; D gene uncertain. Trimming took 2 bases from V and 5 from J, leaving 9 bases between them. The CDR3 totals 13 residues. CDR1 and CDR2 from the germline V gene are LNHDA and SQIVND (reference sequence). CDR3: CASSITGRYGYTF. The CDR3, as DNA: TGTGCCAGTAGTATAACTGGTCGGTATGGCTACACCTTC.

The chain recombines TRBV25-1 with TRBJ1-5; 8 bases fit TRBD1. V lost 8 bases, J lost 2 bases, and 2 bases stayed unmatched. From germline, CDR1 is MGHDK and CDR2 SYGVNS. The CDR3 is 13 amino acids. The CDR3 region is CASGGQGNQPQHF. The CDR3 DNA reads as TGTGCCAGCGGGGGACAGGGCAATCAGCCCCAGCATTTT.

On this clone: The junction departs from the called germline gene at one end, perhaps through a read error. The CDR3 DNA reads TGTGCTAGCAGCCACGGACAGACGCAGTATTTT. Its protein product is CASSHGQTQYF. The genes are TRBV7-7 and TRBJ2-3, with D possibly being TRBD1 (6 bases). The CDR3 is 11 residues long. From germline, CDR1 is SSHAT and CDR2 FNYEAQ (reference sequence).

This chain uses TRBV25-1 with TRBJ2-7, with D tentatively TRBD1 (6 bases). This CDR3 is 13 amino acids long. The V end lost 4 bases, the J end lost 5 bases, and 12 bases lay between the germline ends. Germline CDR1 reads MGHDK; CDR2 reads SYGVNS. The CDR3 region is CASSVWQGNEQYF. The CDR3 nucleotides read TGTGCCAGCAGTGTATGGCAGGGGAACGAGCAGTACTTC.

This chain links TRBV7-6 with TRBJ1-3; TRBD1 might be the D (5 bases). The CDR3 extends over 15 amino acids. Looked up from germline, CDR1 is SGHVS and CDR2 is FNYEAQ. V was cut by 1 base and J by 1 base, with 8 bases left in between. CDR3 amino acids: CASSLGRQSGNTIYF. The CDR3 DNA reads as TGTGCCAGCAGCTTAGGTCGACAGTCTGGAAACACCATATATTTT.